The rows below give T cell receptor beta chains drawn from one sample of a study of technical replicates of blood from several donors. The repertoire was sequenced with immunoSEQ multiplex PCR; TCRdb's copy has only in-frame clones and lacks some. The sample has under 85,000 clones; approximately 84% are singletons. The sample comprised PBMCs. The source is a human donor in good health. Some clones in this sample may be carry-over from other donors' samples. The CDR3 runs from the conserved cysteine through the conserved F or W. The D gene is left open where the match is weak. Where a row states a size, it is once, few, many or the class of an expanded clone; other rows omit it.

TRBV2	-	TRBD1	TRBJ1-4	TGTGCCAGCAGTGAATCGGGACAGGGGCTGATTGAAAAACTGTTTTTT	CASSESGQGLIEKLFF
TRBV7-2	few	TRBD2	TRBJ2-1	TGTGCCAGCAGCCGAACTAGCGGGAGATCTTATGAGCAGTTCTTC	CASSRTSGRSYEQFF
TRBV5-1	-	-	TRBJ1-3	TGCGCCAGCAGCTCTCGGGGTTTCGGAAACACCATATATTTT	CASSSRGFGNTIYF
TRBV19	few	TRBD1	TRBJ1-1	TGTGCCAGTAGTATAGGGTCAGGGGGCGAAATCGACACTGAAGCTTTCTTT	CASSIGSGGEIDTEAFF
TRBV30	-	-	TRBJ1-5	TGTGCCTGGAGTGTAAGAGGGTCAGGACAGCCCCAGCATTTT	CAWSVRGSGQPQHF
TRBV16	once	-	TRBJ2-1	TGTGCCAGCAGCCAATCGGACAGCCTAGGGGAGCAGTTCTTC	CASSQSDSLGEQFF
TRBV4-1	-	-	TRBJ1-1	TGCGCCAGCAGCCAAGAAGGACGGTCAGGGGACACTGAAGCTTTCTTT	CASSQEGRSGDTEAFF
TRBV2	once	-	TRBJ2-7	TGTGCCAGCAGTCCAGTCTACGAGCAGTACTTC	CASSPVYEQYF
TRBV7-2	-	-	TRBJ2-5	TGTGCCAGCAGCTCCGCCGGGCAAGAGACCCAGTACTTC	CASSSAGQETQYF
TRBV9	-	-	TRBJ2-3	TGTGCCAGCAGCGTAGCTAGCGGCACAGATACGCAGTATTTT	CASSVASGTDTQYF
TRBV5-1	-	TRBD1	TRBJ1-1	TGCGCCAGCAGCTTGACTTTGGACAGGGAGGCCACTGAAGCTTTCTTT	CASSLTLDREATEAFF
TRBV29-1	-	TRBD1	TRBJ1-2	TGCAGCGGAGGACCAGGGGGGTTTGATGGCTACACCTTC	CSGGPGGFDGYTF
TRBV7-9	-	-	TRBJ1-6	TGTGCCAGCAGCTTAGAGGGGAGGGGATCACCCCTCCACTTT	CASSLEGRGSPLHF
TRBV19	once	TRBD2	TRBJ2-5	TGTGCCAGTAGTATAGGGGGGGGTCAAGAGACCCAGTACTTC	CASSIGGGQETQYF
TRBV7-2	once	-	TRBJ1-2	TGTGCCAGCAGCTCGGGGGGTTCAGGGAGGAACTATGGCTACACCTTC	CASSSGGSGRNYGYTF
TRBV4-3	-	-	TRBJ1-1	TGCGCCAGCAGCCAAGAGGCTGGGACTGGCACTGAAGCTTTCTTT	CASSQEAGTGTEAFF
TRBV5-1	many	TRBD2	TRBJ2-2	TGCGCCAGCAGCCCCGAACCCGGGACTAGCGGGAGGGTGGGGAACACCGGGGAGCTGTTTTTT	CASSPEPGTSGRVGNTGELFF
TRBV6-5	-	TRBD2	TRBJ2-3	TGTGCCAGCAATACCGGGAGGTCAGATACGCAGTATTTT	CASNTGRSDTQYF
TRBV10-3	-	TRBD1	TRBJ2-7	TGTGCCATCAGGCCTCGGGACAGGGGCTACGAGCAGTACTTC	CAIRPRDRGYEQYF
TRBV4-2	-	TRBD1	TRBJ2-5	TGTGCCAGCAGCCAAGAATCTAGGGGGCCGGGAGAGACCCAGTACTTC	CASSQESRGPGETQYF
TRBV7-9	-	-	TRBJ2-7	TGTGCCAGCAGCCGAACAGAGGGCCACGAGCAGTACTTC	CASSRTEGHEQYF
TRBV7-2	-	-	TRBJ2-7	TGTGCCAGCAGGGTAGGGGGAAGCTCCTACGAGCAGTACTTC	CASRVGGSSYEQYF
TRBV5-8	-	-	TRBJ2-4	TGTGCCAGCAGCTCCAGACTCCGGGTTGCCAAAAACATTCAGTACTTC	CASSSRLRVAKNIQYF
TRBV6-6	-	TRBD1	TRBJ2-7	TGTGCCAGCAGTTCAGGGGGCGCGGGGGAGCAGTACTTC	CASSSGGAGEQYF
TRBV7-2	-	-	TRBJ2-7	TGTGCCAGCAGCCCCTACAGGGCTAACGAGCAGTACTTC	CASSPYRANEQYF
TRBV5-4	-	TRBD1	TRBJ1-3	TGTGCCAGCAGCGCCGACAGGGGGCACACCATATATTTT	CASSADRGHTIYF
TRBV5-4	-	TRBD2	TRBJ2-3	TGTGCCAGCACTCGATCTAGCGGGGGGAAGGGTACGCAGTATTTT	CASTRSSGGKGTQYF
TRBV6-6	-	-	TRBJ2-5	TGTGCCAGCAGTTACGTTGCGGGGCAAGAGACCCAGTACTTC	CASSYVAGQETQYF
TRBV30	few	-	TRBJ1-5	TGTGCCTGGAGTGTAGGGGGATATCAGCCCCAGCATTTT	CAWSVGGYQPQHF
TRBV5-1	-	-	TRBJ2-7	TGCGCCAGCAGCTTTGATCCGGGACAACTGAGCTACGAGCAGTACTTC	CASSFDPGQLSYEQYF
TRBV4-1	-	-	TRBJ1-2	TGCGCCAGCAGCCCGACGACTGCTAACTATGGCTACACCTTC	CASSPTTANYGYTF
TRBV19	-	-	TRBJ1-1	TGTGCCAGTAGTAGACGACAGGAGTTGAACACTGAAGCTTTCTTT	CASSRRQELNTEAFF
TRBV10-3	-	TRBD2	TRBJ2-1	TGTGCCATCAGGGGGACTACGCCCAATGAGCAGTTCTTC	CAIRGTTPNEQFF
TRBV9	-	TRBD2	TRBJ2-1	TGTGCCAGCACTCAGGGGACTAGCGGGGGGGCCAGCTACAATGAGCAGTTCTTC	CASTQGTSGGASYNEQFF
TRBV4-2	-	TRBD1	TRBJ1-1	TGTGCCAGCAGCCCCGGCGGGACAGCCCTGAGAGCTGAAGCTTTCTTT	CASSPGGTALRAEAFF
TRBV18	once	-	TRBJ2-2	TGTGCCAGCTCACCTTCACAGGGACCCACCGGGGAGCTGTTTTTT	CASSPSQGPTGELFF
TRBV5-6	-	TRBD1	TRBJ2-1	TGTGCCAGCAGCTTGGGGACAGGTAGCTCCTACAATGAGCAGTTCTTC	CASSLGTGSSYNEQFF
TRBV15	-	TRBD1	TRBJ2-1	TGTGCCACCAGCAGAGTCCAGACAGGGAATAGGTACAATGAGCAGTTCTTC	CATSRVQTGNRYNEQFF
TRBV5-4	-	TRBD2	TRBJ2-5	TGTGCCAGCAGCTTGGGGGCTGGACTAGCGGGAGGGAGAGAGACCCAGTACTTC	CASSLGAGLAGGRETQYF
TRBV19	-	-	TRBJ2-7	TGTGCCAGTAGTACTGAAAGGGGCTCCTACGAGCAGTACTTC	CASSTERGSYEQYF